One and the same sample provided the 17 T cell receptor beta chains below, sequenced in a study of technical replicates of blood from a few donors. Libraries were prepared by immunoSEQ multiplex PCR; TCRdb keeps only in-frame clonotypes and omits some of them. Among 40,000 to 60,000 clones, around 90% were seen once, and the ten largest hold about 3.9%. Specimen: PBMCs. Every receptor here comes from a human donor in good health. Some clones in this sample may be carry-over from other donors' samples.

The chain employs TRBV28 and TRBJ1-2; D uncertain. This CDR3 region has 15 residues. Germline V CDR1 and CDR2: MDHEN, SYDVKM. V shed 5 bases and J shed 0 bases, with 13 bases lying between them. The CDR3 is CASSPGGRTNYGYTF. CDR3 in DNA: TGTGCCAGCAGTCCTGGTGGTAGAACTAACTATGGCTACACCTTC.

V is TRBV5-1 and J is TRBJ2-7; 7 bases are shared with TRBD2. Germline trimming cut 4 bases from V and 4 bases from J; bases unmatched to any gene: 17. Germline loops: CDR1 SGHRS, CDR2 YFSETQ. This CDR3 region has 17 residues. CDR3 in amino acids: CASSPGTGLGSLYEQYF. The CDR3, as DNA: TGCGCCAGCAGCCCCGGGACCGGACTAGGGTCCCTTTACGAGCAGTACTTC.

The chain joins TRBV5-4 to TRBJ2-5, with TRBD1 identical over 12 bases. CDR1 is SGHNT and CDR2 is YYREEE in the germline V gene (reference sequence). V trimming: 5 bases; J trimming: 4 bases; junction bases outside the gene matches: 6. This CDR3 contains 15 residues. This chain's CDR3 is CASSGRDRGLETQYF. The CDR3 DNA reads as TGTGCCAGCAGTGGACGGGACAGGGGGCTAGAGACCCAGTACTTC.

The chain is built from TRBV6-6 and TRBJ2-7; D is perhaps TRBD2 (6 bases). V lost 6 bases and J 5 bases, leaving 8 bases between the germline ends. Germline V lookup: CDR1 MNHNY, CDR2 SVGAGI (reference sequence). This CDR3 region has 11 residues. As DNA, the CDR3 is TGTGCCAGCAGCCCGGGGGACGAGCAGTACTTC. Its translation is CASSPGDEQYF.

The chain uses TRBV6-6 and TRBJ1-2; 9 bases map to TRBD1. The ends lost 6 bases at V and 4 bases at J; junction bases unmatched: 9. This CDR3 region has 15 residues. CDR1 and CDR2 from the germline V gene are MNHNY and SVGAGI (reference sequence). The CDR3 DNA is TGTGCCAGCAGCCCCGGACAGGGGCTGAGCTATGGCTACACCTTC. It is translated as CASSPGQGLSYGYTF.

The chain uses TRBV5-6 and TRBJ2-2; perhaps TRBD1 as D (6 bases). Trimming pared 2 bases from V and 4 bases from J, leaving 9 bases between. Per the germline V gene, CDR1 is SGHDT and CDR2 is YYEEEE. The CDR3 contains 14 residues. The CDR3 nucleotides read TGTGCCAGCAGCTTCGGACAGTCCACCGGGGAGCTGTTTTTT. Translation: CASSFGQSTGELFF.

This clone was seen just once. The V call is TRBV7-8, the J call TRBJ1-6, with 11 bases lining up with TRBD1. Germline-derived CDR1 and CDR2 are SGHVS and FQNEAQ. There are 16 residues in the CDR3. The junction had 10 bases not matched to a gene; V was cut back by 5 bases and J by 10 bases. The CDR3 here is CASSLLGQGVGSPLHF. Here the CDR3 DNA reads TGTGCCAGCAGCCTATTGGGACAGGGGGTGGGATCACCCCTCCACTTT.

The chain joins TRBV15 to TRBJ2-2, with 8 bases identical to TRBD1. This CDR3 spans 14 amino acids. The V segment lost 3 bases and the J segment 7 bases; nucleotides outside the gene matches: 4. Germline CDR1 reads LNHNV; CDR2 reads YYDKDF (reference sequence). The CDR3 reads CATSRNRGVGELFF. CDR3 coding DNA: TGTGCCACCAGCAGGAACAGGGGGGTCGGGGAGCTGTTTTTT.

In DNA, the CDR3 is TGCGCCAGCAGCCCAGGGACAGGGGGTGTAGAGACCCAGTACTTC. Protein sequence: CASSPGTGGVETQYF. The rearrangement joins TRBV4-3 to TRBJ2-5, with 11 bases identical to TRBD1. Germline CDR1 and CDR2: LGHNA and YSLEER. The CDR3 extends over 15 amino acids. The V gene end was trimmed by 4 bases and the J gene end by 4 bases; junction bases not matched to a gene: 5.

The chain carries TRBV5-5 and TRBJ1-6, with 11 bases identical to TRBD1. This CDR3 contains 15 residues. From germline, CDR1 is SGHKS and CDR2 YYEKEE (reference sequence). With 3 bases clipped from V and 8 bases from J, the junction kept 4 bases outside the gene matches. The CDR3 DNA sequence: TGTGCCAGCAGCTCCCGGACAGGGGGCGATTCACCCCTCCACTTT. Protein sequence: CASSSRTGGDSPLHF. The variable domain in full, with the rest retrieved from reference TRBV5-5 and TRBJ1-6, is DAGVTQSPTHLIKTRGQQVTLRCSPISGHKSVSWYQQVLGQGPQFIFQYYEKEERGRGNFPDRFSARQFPNYSSELNVNALLLGDSALYLCASSSRTGGDSPLHFGNGTRLTVT.

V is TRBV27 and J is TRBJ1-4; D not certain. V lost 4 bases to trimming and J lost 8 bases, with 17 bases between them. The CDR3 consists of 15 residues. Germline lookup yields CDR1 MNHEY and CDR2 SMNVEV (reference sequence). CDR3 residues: CASSSVGFEEEKLFF. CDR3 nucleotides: TGTGCCAGCAGTTCCGTCGGGTTTGAGGAGGAAAAACTGTTTTTT.

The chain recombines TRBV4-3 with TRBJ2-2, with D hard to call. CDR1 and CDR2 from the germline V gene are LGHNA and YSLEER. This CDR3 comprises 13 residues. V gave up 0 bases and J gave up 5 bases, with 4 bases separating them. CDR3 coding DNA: TGCGCCAGCAGCCAAGATCGGACCGGGGAGCTGTTTTTT. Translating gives CASSQDRTGELFF.

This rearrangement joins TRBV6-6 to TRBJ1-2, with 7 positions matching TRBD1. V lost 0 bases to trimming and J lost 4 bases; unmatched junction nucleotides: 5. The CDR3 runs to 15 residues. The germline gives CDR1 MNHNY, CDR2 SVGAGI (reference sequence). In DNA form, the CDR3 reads TGTGCCAGCAGTTACTCAAGGGGGCTCAGCTATGGCTACACCTTC. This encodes CASSYSRGLSYGYTF.

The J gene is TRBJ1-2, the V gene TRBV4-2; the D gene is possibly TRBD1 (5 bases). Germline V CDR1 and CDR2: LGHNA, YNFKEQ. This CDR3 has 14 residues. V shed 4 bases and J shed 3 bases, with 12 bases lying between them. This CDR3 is CASSPTGGDYGYTF. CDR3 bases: TGTGCCAGCAGCCCCACGGGGGGTGACTATGGCTACACCTTC.

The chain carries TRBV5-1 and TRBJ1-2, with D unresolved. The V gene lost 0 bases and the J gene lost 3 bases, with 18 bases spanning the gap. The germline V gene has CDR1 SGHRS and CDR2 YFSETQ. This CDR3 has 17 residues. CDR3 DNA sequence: TGCGCCAGCAGCTTGGCGGGCAGGTCGGGGTTTGACTATGGCTACACCTTC. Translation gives CASSLAGRSGFDYGYTF.

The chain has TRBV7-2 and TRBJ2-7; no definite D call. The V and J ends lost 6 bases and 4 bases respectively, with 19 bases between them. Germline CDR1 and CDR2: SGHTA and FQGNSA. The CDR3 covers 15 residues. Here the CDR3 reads CASSRFAGFGYEQYF. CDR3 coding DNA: TGTGCCAGCAGTCGCTTCGCCGGGTTCGGATACGAGCAGTACTTC.

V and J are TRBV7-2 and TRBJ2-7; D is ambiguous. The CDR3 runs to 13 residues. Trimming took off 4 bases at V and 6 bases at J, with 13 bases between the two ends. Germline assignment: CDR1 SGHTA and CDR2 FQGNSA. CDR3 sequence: CASSSYRHVEQYF. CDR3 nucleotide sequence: TGTGCCAGCAGCTCCTATCGACACGTCGAGCAGTACTTC.